These 31 T cell receptor beta chains were all obtained from the same sample, sequenced in a study of cytomegalovirus exposure and HLA in healthy donors. Primers: 60 Vbeta forward and 13 Jbeta reverse. Using immunoSEQ multiplex PCR, the repertoire was profiled, and TCRdb retains in-frame clones only, with some absent. The table shows 110,000 to 150,000 clones, with roughly 79% occurring only once. The sequenced sample consisted of PBMCs. The receptors were gathered from a woman aged 40 to 50 in good health and CMV-seronegative.

This clone was observed a handful of times. The rearrangement joins TRBV19 to TRBJ1-1; possible D gene TRBD1, 6 bases. Germline lookup yields CDR1 LNHDA and CDR2 SQIVND (reference sequence). The V end was cut by 4 bases, the J end by 3 bases, with 9 bases between. The CDR3 consists of 13 residues. Written as DNA, the CDR3 is TGTGCCAGTAGTACCAGACAGGACACTGAAGCTTTCTTT. It is translated as CASSTRQDTEAFF.

This clone was seen a handful of times. The gene calls are TRBV4-3 and TRBJ2-6; tentatively, D is TRBD1 (6 bases). Trimming shortened V by 2 bases and J by 3 bases, and 26 bases separated the two germline ends. The CDR3 contains 21 residues. Germline CDR1 is LGHNA and CDR2 is YSLEER. The DNA for the CDR3 is TGCGCCAGCAGCCAATTATTCGCAACAGGGATGGATCCCCTTGGGGCCAACGTCCTGACTTTC. Its translation: CASSQLFATGMDPLGANVLTF.

This clone was seen only a few times. The rearrangement links TRBV29-1 to TRBJ2-5; D call uncertain. Germline V gives CDR1 SQVTM, CDR2 ANQGSEA. V dropped 2 bases and J dropped 11 bases, with 15 bases sitting between them. The CDR3 extends over 12 amino acids. In nucleotides, the CDR3 is TGCAGCGTTGAAACGAGCCTCGGTGTGCAGTACTTC. Protein: CSVETSLGVQYF. Full variable domain (rest looked up from reference TRBV29-1 and TRBJ2-5): SAVISQKPSRDICQRGTSLTIQCQVDSQVTMMFWYRQQPGQSLTLIATANQGSEATYESGFVIDKFPISRPNLTFSTLTVSNMSPEDSSIYLCSVETSLGVQYFGPGTRLLVL.

The J gene is TRBJ2-7, the V gene TRBV7-6; tentatively, D is TRBD2 (6 bases). This CDR3 has 14 amino acids. CDR1 and CDR2 (germline): SGHVS, FNYEAQ. Trimming took 5 bases from V and 1 from J, leaving 12 bases between them. In DNA form, the CDR3 reads TGTGCCAGCAGCCCAGGGACTTTTTCCTACGAGCAGTACTTC. Amino acids: CASSPGTFSYEQYF.

The CDR3 here is CASSLGLAEYNEQFF. The DNA of the CDR3 is TGTGCCAGCAGCCTTGGACTAGCGGAATACAATGAGCAGTTCTTC. The V call is TRBV9, the J call TRBJ2-1, with 10 nucleotides matching TRBD2. Germline V gene sequence: CDR1 SGDLS, CDR2 YYNGEE. Trimming cost V 4 bases and J 4 bases; bases outside gene matches: 5. The CDR3 extends over 15 amino acids.

This sequence joins TRBV7-3 and TRBJ2-5; D gene uncertain. V shed 1 base and J shed 2 bases, with 5 bases lying between them. The V gene's germline CDR1 is SGHTA and CDR2 FQGTGA. The CDR3 covers 13 residues. The CDR3: CASSLKTQETQYF. CDR3 nucleotides: TGTGCCAGCAGCTTAAAGACACAAGAGACCCAGTACTTC.

The chain is built from TRBV7-2 and TRBJ2-4; 9 bases fit TRBD2. J gave up 0 bases and V 3 bases, and 9 bases lay outside the gene matches. The CDR3 sequence is 18 residues long. Looked up from germline, CDR1 is SGHTA and CDR2 is FQGNSA. The CDR3 region is CASSLLFLREGAKNIQYF. CDR3 nucleotide sequence: TGTGCCAGCAGCTTGCTGTTTTTGCGGGAGGGAGCCAAAAACATTCAGTACTTC.

The chain uses TRBV5-1 and TRBJ2-5, with 7 nucleotides matching TRBD1. The J call is uncertain, as TRBJ2-7 better fits the DNA end. This CDR3 region has 14 residues. The germline V gene has CDR1 SGHRS and CDR2 YFSETQ. The CDR3 loop is CASSSSRQGYEQYF. CDR3 DNA sequence: TGCGCCAGCAGCTCCTCGAGACAGGGATACGAGCAGTACTTC.

In this sample, this clone turned up a few times. In DNA form, the CDR3 reads TGTGCCAGCAGGGTGACAGGGGGACATGGCTACACCTTC. Translating it yields CASRVTGGHGYTF. The chain is built from TRBV25-1 and TRBJ1-2, with TRBD1 matching over 9 bases. Germline V gene lookup returns CDR1 MGHDK and CDR2 SYGVNS. The CDR3 loop spans 13 amino acids. The trim removed 6 bases at V and 6 bases at J, leaving 5 bases unmatched.

The rearrangement uses TRBV5-1 and TRBJ1-4; D call uncertain. Germline CDR1 SGHRS, CDR2 YFSETQ. V dropped 0 bases and J dropped 8 bases, with 17 bases sitting between them. The CDR3 runs 16 residues. The CDR3 is CASSLEVIGSGEKLFF. CDR3 in DNA: TGCGCCAGCAGCTTGGAGGTCATAGGGAGTGGCGAAAAACTGTTTTTT.

Points on this clone: A junction boundary mismatches the germline segment, possibly from a read error. The chain uses TRBV5-6 and TRBJ2-1; TRBD2 agrees at 8 bases. The CDR3 is made up of 12 amino acids. Germline CDR1 SGHDT, CDR2 YYEEEE. The CDR3 nucleotides are TGTGCCAGCAGCTTGGGCGGCGGGAGGCAGCTCTTC. Translated, it gives CASSLGGGRQLF.

CDR3 sequence: CASSGTPSNQPQHF. Written as DNA, the CDR3 is TGTGCCAGCAGTGGGACACCTAGCAATCAGCCCCAGCATTTT. The J gene is TRBJ1-5, the V gene TRBV6-1; tentatively, D is TRBD1 (5 bases). The CDR3 loop spans 14 amino acids. V gave up 4 bases and J gave up 0 bases, with 7 bases separating them. Germline V gives CDR1 MNHNS, CDR2 SASEGT.

This clone was found once. The genes are TRBV5-1 and TRBJ1-4, with a weak D call TRBD1 (5 bases). Germline V gives CDR1 SGHRS, CDR2 YFSETQ. Trimming cost V 4 bases and J 0 bases, with 10 bases left between them. This CDR3 contains 15 residues. CDR3: CASSPPTATNEKLFF. The DNA for the CDR3 is TGCGCCAGCAGCCCTCCGACAGCAACTAATGAAAAACTGTTTTTT.

CDR3 nucleotides: TGTGCCAGCAGCCTCAGAACCGGGACACCGTCCTACGAGCAGTACTTC. It yields the protein CASSLRTGTPSYEQYF. This sequence joins TRBV28 and TRBJ2-7, with D possibly TRBD1 on 6 matching bases. Trimming cost V 6 bases and J 1 base, with 19 bases left between them. Germline loops: CDR1 MDHEN, CDR2 SYDVKM. This CDR3 has 16 amino acids. The full variable domain, completed using reference TRBV28 and TRBJ2-7, is DVKVTQSSRYLVKRTGEKVFLECVQDMDHENMFWYRQDPGLGLRLIYFSYDVKMKEKGDIPEGYSVSREKKERFSLILESASTNQTSMYLCASSLRTGTPSYEQYFGPGTRLTVT.

The chain has TRBV9 and TRBJ2-7; 11 bases are a match to TRBD2. This CDR3 comprises 15 residues. Germline CDR1 is SGDLS and CDR2 is YYNGEE. Trimming at V came to 3 bases and at J to 0 bases, leaving 2 bases not matched to a gene. Here the CDR3 reads CASSAGLAGSYEQYF. CDR3 nucleotide sequence: TGTGCCAGCAGCGCCGGACTAGCGGGCTCCTACGAGCAGTACTTC.

This chain joins TRBV5-1 and TRBJ2-1, with D possibly being TRBD2 (5 bases). Germline V gene sequence: CDR1 SGHRS, CDR2 YFSETQ. V lost 0 bases to trimming and J lost 7 bases, with 8 bases between them. The CDR3 contains 13 residues. The CDR3 loop reads CASSLAWRNEQFF. CDR3 bases: TGCGCCAGCAGCTTGGCCTGGAGGAATGAGCAGTTCTTC.

This sequence joins TRBV5-1 and TRBJ2-3, with D possibly TRBD2 on 5 matching bases. The germline gives CDR1 SGHRS, CDR2 YFSETQ. The CDR3 runs 14 residues. Between the trimmed V and J ends, which lost 4 bases and 1 base, there was a span of 10 bases. The CDR3 spells CASSGGGGTDTQYF. The DNA for the CDR3 is TGCGCCAGCAGCGGTGGAGGAGGCACAGATACGCAGTATTTT. The complete variable domain, with remaining parts taken from reference TRBV5-1 and TRBJ2-3, reads KAGVTQTPRYLIKTRGQQVTLSCSPISGHRSVSWYQQTPGQGLQFLFEYFSETQRNKGNFPGRFSGRQFSNSRSEMNVSTLELGDSALYLCASSGGGGTDTQYFGPGTRLTVL.

The chain joins TRBV5-8 to TRBJ1-4, with D possibly being TRBD1 (6 bases). The CDR3 runs to 13 residues. Trimming left V 4 bases short and J 8 bases short, with 12 bases between. Germline CDR1 reads SGHTS; CDR2 reads YDEGEE. The CDR3 DNA follows: TGTGCCAGCAGCCACAGGGTTGGGGAAAAACTGTTTTTT. Amino acids: CASSHRVGEKLFF.

The chain joins TRBV11-3 to TRBJ2-6; 10 nucleotides line up with TRBD1. Trimming removed 5 bases from V and 1 base from J; junction bases left unmatched: 5. CDR1 and CDR2 (germline): SGHNT, YENEEA. The CDR3 is 17 amino acids. The CDR3 DNA sequence: TGTGCCAGCAGCCAGGGACAGGGGATTTCTGGGGCCAACGTCCTGACTTTC. The encoded protein is CASSQGQGISGANVLTF.

The rearrangement joins TRBV7-2 to TRBJ2-3; 7 bases are a match to TRBD2. The CDR3 is 13 amino acids. Trimming took 4 bases from V and 6 from J; bases not matched to a gene: 4. The germline CDR1 and CDR2 sequences are SGHTA and FQGNSA. The CDR3 bases are TGTGCCAGCAGCTGGACTAGGAGTGATACGCAGTATTTT. Protein product: CASSWTRSDTQYF.

The V call is TRBV9, the J call TRBJ2-1; 8 nucleotides align to TRBD2. Germline trimming cut 4 bases from V and 5 bases from J; bases unmatched to any gene: 5. Germline lookup yields CDR1 SGDLS and CDR2 YYNGEE. CDR3 length equals 14 residues. CDR3 DNA sequence: TGTGCCAGCAGCCCAAGTAGCGGGGACAATGAGCAGTTCTTC. It codes for CASSPSSGDNEQFF.

This chain's CDR3 is CASSVDGGSLSYEQYF. CDR3 DNA sequence: TGTGCCAGCAGCGTAGATGGCGGGAGTCTGTCCTACGAGCAGTACTTC. The chain couples TRBV9 to TRBJ2-7; TRBD2 aligns across 7 bases. The germline CDR1 and CDR2 sequences are SGDLS and YYNGEE. V lost 0 bases, J lost 1 base, and 7 bases stayed unmatched. The CDR3 length is 16 residues.

The chain has TRBV15 and TRBJ2-1, with D possibly TRBD2 on 7 matching bases. The V end was cut by 9 bases, the J end by 4 bases, with 22 bases between. The CDR3 is 16 residues long. CDR1 is LNHNV, CDR2 YYDKDF, per germline (reference sequence). The DNA for the CDR3 is TGTGCCACTAAAGGAGAGGGGGGGGATCCTTACAATGAGCAGTTCTTC. It specifies CATKGEGGDPYNEQFF.

The V and J genes are TRBV4-3 and TRBJ2-3, with D possibly TRBD2 on 6 matching bases. The CDR3 sequence is 16 residues long. Trimming stripped 0 bases from V and 0 bases from J, with 10 bases between. Germline V gene sequence: CDR1 LGHNA, CDR2 YSLEER. This CDR3 is CASSQDWRDSTDTQYF. CDR3 in DNA: TGCGCCAGCAGCCAAGATTGGAGGGACAGCACAGATACGCAGTATTTT.

The chain links TRBV4-3 to TRBJ2-3; the match to TRBD2 covers 13 bases. With 0 bases clipped from V and 9 bases from J, the junction kept 12 bases outside the gene matches. Germline V lookup: CDR1 LGHNA, CDR2 YSLEER. The CDR3 has 18 amino acids. For the CDR3, the DNA is TGCGCCAGCAGCCAAGATCTAGGGACTAGCGGGAAGTGGGGCACGCAGTATTTT. Its translation is CASSQDLGTSGKWGTQYF.

The chain uses TRBV27 and TRBJ2-5, with D perhaps TRBD2 (7 bases). V lost 3 bases to trimming and J lost 2 bases, with 19 bases between them. The germline CDR1 and CDR2 sequences are MNHEY and SMNVEV (reference sequence). The CDR3 covers 17 residues. The CDR3 loop reads CASSFLGAGAVQETQYF. CDR3 nucleotide sequence: TGTGCCAGCAGTTTTCTCGGCGCGGGGGCAGTACAAGAGACCCAGTACTTC.

CDR3 residues: CASSLGTGYNSPLHF. CDR3 DNA: TGTGCCAGCAGCTTGGGGACAGGGTATAATTCACCCCTCCACTTT. The chain joins TRBV5-8 to TRBJ1-6, with 8 bases aligning to TRBD1. Trimming removed 0 bases from V and 4 bases from J; junction bases left unmatched: 0. Germline V gives CDR1 SGHTS, CDR2 YDEGEE. The CDR3 covers 15 residues.

V is TRBV7-2 and J is TRBJ1-1, with a weak D call TRBD1 (5 bases). Trimming pared 1 base from V and 5 bases from J, leaving 11 bases between. Germline-derived CDR1 and CDR2 are SGHTA and FQGNSA. The CDR3 has 14 amino acids. CDR3 sequence: CASSLVGGYTEAFF. The CDR3 region has the DNA TGTGCCAGCAGCTTAGTGGGGGGTTATACTGAAGCTTTCTTT.

The chain carries TRBV5-6 and TRBJ2-5; D not certain. V lost 4 bases and J lost 1, with 8 bases in between. The CDR3 totals 13 residues. Germline CDR1 reads SGHDT; CDR2 reads YYEEEE. The CDR3 nucleotides read TGTGCCAGCAGCGGAGTCACCCAAGAGACCCAGTACTTC. Amino acid sequence: CASSGVTQETQYF.

The V call is TRBV5-6, the J call TRBJ1-5; tentative D call: TRBD1 (6 bases). Trimming took off 3 bases at V and 6 bases at J, with 13 bases between the two ends. CDR1 is SGHDT, CDR2 YYEEEE, per germline. This CDR3 region has 14 residues. CDR3 nucleotides: TGTGCCAGCAGCTCGGACAGATACACTCAGCCCCAGCATTTT. As protein: CASSSDRYTQPQHF.

This chain connects TRBV9 to TRBJ2-5; 7 positions agree with TRBD1. The CDR3 has 15 amino acids. Trimming took 2 bases from V and 2 from J; bases not matched to a gene: 6. Germline V lookup: CDR1 SGDLS, CDR2 YYNGEE. CDR3 amino acids: CASSVWQGEQETQYF. CDR3 coding DNA: TGTGCCAGCAGCGTTTGGCAGGGGGAACAAGAGACCCAGTACTTC.